This TCR beta chain comes out of a study of Graves' ophthalmopathy and Graves' hyperthyroidism. About the study: Before any treatment was given, at initial diagnosis, peripheral blood was collected.

The CDR3 spans 15 residues. The germline gives CDR1 SGHDT, CDR2 YYEEEE. Deletions cut 2 bases from V and 0 bases from J, with 12 bases between. Over 18 months of follow-up, stable hyperthyroidism required that no ophthalmopathy appear. Recruitment covered hyperthyroidism patients aged 18 to 65 whose new diagnosis was of under 2 months' duration. Researchers took RNA transcripts and amplified TCR beta CDR3 regions from them. HTBI primers primed a first-round RT-PCR, and a second-round multiplex PCR followed. TCRdb fed the multiplex PCR reads into MiXCR, producing one record per CDR3 protein. Among some 410,000 distinct CDR3 sequences listed, under 25% were seen once.

This sequence originates from a woman aged 18-30 years with stable Graves' hyperthyroidism. The sequencing sample was made of peripheral blood. The J gene is TRBJ2-7, the V gene TRBV5-6; weak D call: TRBD1 (6 bases). As DNA, the CDR3 is TGTGCCAGCAGCTTTACAGGGAAACTCTCCTACGAGCAGTACTTC. Its protein is CASSFTGKLSYEQYF. The full variable domain, with the rest looked up from reference TRBV5-6 and TRBJ2-7, is DAGVTQSPTHLIKTRGQQVTLRCSPKSGHDTVSWYQQALGQGPQFIFQYYEEEERQRGNFPDRFSGHQFPNYSSELNVNALLLGDSALYLCASSFTGKLSYEQYFGPGTRLTVT.